Following are 26 T cell receptor beta chains from one sample sequenced in a study of Graves' ophthalmopathy and Graves' hyperthyroidism (dated by TCRdb to the late 2010s). The run used an Illumina HiSeq 2000. For repertoire sequencing, the TCR beta CDR3 regions were amplified from RNA transcripts. A first-round RT-PCR used HTBI primers with the Qiagen OneStep RT-PCR kit, followed by a second-round multiplex PCR, size selection and purification. In-frame beta chains were kept once TCRdb had trimmed the public reads at Q25 with fastp and called clones with MiXCR. Each CDR3 protein appears once, grouped with its most common genes and DNA. The sample table records 500,000 to 600,000 distinct CDR3 sequences; approximately 37% of these occur just once. Clones ranked in the top ten supply 4% to 5% of the sample. Specimen: peripheral blood or thyroid tissue (not recorded which). The receptors shown here come from an adult man with Graves' hyperthyroidism.

The CDR3: CSARDNVRVALNTEAFF. CDR3 in DNA: TGCAGTGCTAGAGATAATGTACGGGTGGCCTTAAACACTGAAGCTTTCTTT. J is TRBJ1-1 and V is TRBV20-1; D gene uncertain. Deletions cut 0 bases from V and 2 bases from J, with 19 bases between. CDR3 length: 17 amino acids. Germline CDR1 is DFQATT and CDR2 is SNEGSKA (reference sequence).

V usage is TRBV19 and J usage is TRBJ2-3; D gene ambiguous. Germline CDR1 reads LNHDA; CDR2 reads SQIVND (reference sequence). This CDR3 comprises 14 residues. V was pared by 5 bases and J by 2 bases, with 11 bases between. The CDR3 spells CASSAPLFTDTQYF. CDR3 DNA sequence: TGTGCCAGTAGTGCCCCGTTATTCACAGATACGCAGTATTTT.

As to this clonotype: The conserved closing phenylalanine or tryptophan is absent in this CDR3, likely reflecting a read error. It is unclear where the CDR3 begins or ends on the DNA, so no DNA is shown, and the CDR3 is as TCRdb lists it. V is TRBV20-1 and J is TRBJ1-5. Germline V gene lookup returns CDR1 DFQATT and CDR2 SNEGSKA (reference sequence). Inclusive of both ends, the CDR3 amounts to 8 amino acids. The CDR3 sequence is CSAGTSGR.

This chain joins TRBV7-9 and TRBJ2-3, with 8 bases fitting TRBD2. This CDR3 contains 14 residues. V lost 5 bases to trimming and J lost 4 bases; unmatched junction nucleotides: 5. Germline V CDR1 and CDR2: SEHNR, FQNEAQ (reference sequence). This chain's CDR3 is CASSRGTSSDTQYF. CDR3 nucleotide sequence: TGTGCCAGCAGCCGAGGGACTAGTTCAGATACGCAGTATTTT.

The chain joins TRBV5-1 to TRBJ1-2; tentatively, D is TRBD1 (6 bases). CDR3 size: 16 residues. Germline V gene sequence: CDR1 SGHRS, CDR2 YFSETQ. The V and J ends lost 2 bases and 4 bases respectively, with 18 bases between them. The CDR3 coding sequence is TGCGCCAGCAGCTTAGAATCCGGGGGCGTTGGCTATGGCTACACCTTC. Amino acids: CASSLESGGVGYGYTF.

This chain uses TRBV7-9 with TRBJ2-5; D uncertain. The V and J ends lost 7 bases and 4 bases respectively, with 10 bases between them. This CDR3 is built from 12 residues. CDR1 and CDR2 from the germline V gene are SEHNR and FQNEAQ (reference sequence). CDR3 protein: CASKTLRETQYF. The CDR3 DNA reads as TGTGCCAGCAAGACCCTCCGAGAGACCCAGTACTTC. Drawing the rest from reference TRBV7-9 and TRBJ2-5, the complete variable domain is DTGVSQNPRHKITKRGQNVTFRCDPISEHNRLYWYRQTLGQGPEFLTYFQNEAQLEKSRLLSDRFSAERPKGSFSTLEIQRTEQGDSAMYLCASKTLRETQYFGPGTRLLVL.

The rearrangement joins TRBV15 to TRBJ2-5; D is possibly TRBD1 (5 bases). Deletions cut 5 bases from V and 11 bases from J, with 21 bases between. Germline CDR1 and CDR2: LNHNV and YYDKDF (reference sequence). The CDR3 consists of 14 residues. In DNA, the CDR3 is TGTGCCACCAGCGAGACCACAGGAGAGGCGGAGCAGTACTTC. Its protein product is CATSETTGEAEQYF.

On this clonotype: A much larger clone sits a single nucleotide away, making a read error possible. The CDR3 DNA sequence: TGTGCCAGTAGTAAAACAGGGGATCAGCCCCAGCATTTT. Protein: CASSKTGDQPQHF. The chain is built from TRBV19 and TRBJ1-5, with 7 bases that match TRBD1. The length of the CDR3 is 13 residues. With V trimmed by 4 bases and J by 5 bases, 2 bases remained unmatched. CDR1 is LNHDA, CDR2 SQIVND, per germline (reference sequence). The full variable domain, completed using reference TRBV19 and TRBJ1-5, is DGGITQSPKYLFRKEGQNVTLSCEQNLNHDAMYWYRQDPGQGLRLIYYSQIVNDFQKGDIAEGYSVSREKKESFPLTVTSAQKNPTAFYLCASSKTGDQPQHFGDGTRLSIL.

This clonotype was detected many times. The chain has TRBV20-1 and TRBJ2-5; 7 bases are a match to TRBD2. J gave up 2 bases and V 5 bases, and 5 bases lay outside the gene matches. This CDR3 is 13 amino acids long. Germline CDR1 DFQATT, CDR2 SNEGSKA (reference sequence). The CDR3 coding sequence is TGCAGTGCTCCCCGAGCGGGACAAGAGACCCAGTACTTC. It codes for CSAPRAGQETQYF.

The V gene is TRBV7-9, the J gene TRBJ1-6, with 7 bases aligning to TRBD1. The CDR3 has 16 residues. Germline trimming cut 3 bases from V and 10 bases from J; bases unmatched to any gene: 12. The V gene's germline CDR1 is SEHNR and CDR2 FQNEAQ (reference sequence). This CDR3 reads CASSFQQGPGGSPLHF. The DNA for the CDR3 is TGTGCCAGCAGCTTTCAGCAGGGGCCAGGGGGATCACCCCTCCACTTT.

The sample holds many counts of this clonotype. The genes are TRBV5-1 and TRBJ2-7; D is possibly TRBD1 (6 bases). V lost 4 bases and J 5 bases, leaving 16 bases between the germline ends. This CDR3 contains 14 residues. Per germline, CDR1 SGHRS and CDR2 YFSETQ. CDR3 sequence (DNA): TGCGCCAGCAGCCTCCGGGACATTTCCCACGAGCAGTACTTC. It translates to CASSLRDISHEQYF.

This clonotype was detected ten times or more. The chain uses TRBV7-2 and TRBJ2-5; no reliable D call. This CDR3 comprises 14 residues. The V end was cut by 3 bases, the J end by 4 bases, with 12 bases between. The V gene's germline CDR1 is SGHTA and CDR2 FQGNSA. CDR3 sequence reads: CASSLWLSRETQYF. The CDR3 DNA reads TGTGCCAGCAGCTTGTGGCTGTCCCGAGAGACCCAGTACTTC.

This chain connects TRBV29-1 to TRBJ2-7; 9 nucleotides agree with TRBD1. Germline V CDR1 and CDR2: SQVTM, ANQGSEA. The CDR3 totals 12 residues. This CDR3 is CRLGQGSYEQYF. The CDR3 DNA sequence: TGCAGGCTCGGACAGGGGTCATACGAGCAGTACTTC.

This clonotype showed up just once. V and J are TRBV7-2 and TRBJ1-5; 7 positions match TRBD1. The CDR3 is made up of 15 amino acids. CDR1 and CDR2 (germline): SGHTA, FQGNSA. V was pared by 5 bases and J by 6 bases, with 10 bases of the junction left unmatched. DNA of the CDR3: TGTGCCAGCAGCCAACACCTACAGGGGACTCAGCCCCAGCATTTT. Its protein is CASSQHLQGTQPQHF.

V is TRBV15 and J is TRBJ2-5; no clear D gene. From germline, CDR1 is LNHNV and CDR2 YYDKDF (reference sequence). V lost 5 bases and J lost 1, with 14 bases in between. The CDR3 sequence is 15 residues long. The CDR3 sequence: CATSSPYATQETQYF. The DNA for the CDR3 is TGTGCCACCAGCTCACCGTACGCCACCCAAGAGACCCAGTACTTC.

The chain links TRBV24-1 to TRBJ1-4; 9 nucleotides match TRBD1. Trimming took 11 bases from V and 8 from J; bases not matched to a gene: 11. The CDR3 spans 14 residues. The germline V gene has CDR1 KGHDR and CDR2 SFDVKD. CDR3 in amino acids: CASRRTGECEKLFF. The DNA of the CDR3 is TGTGCCAGCAGACGGACAGGGGAATGCGAAAAACTGTTTTTT.

This chain joins TRBV25-1 and TRBJ1-4; no firm D call. This CDR3 has 15 residues. Deletions cut 9 bases from V and 3 bases from J, with 17 bases between. Germline CDR1 and CDR2: MGHDK and SYGVNS. This CDR3 reads CASSKEGDPNEKLFF. The DNA for the CDR3 is TGTGCCAGTAGTAAAGAGGGTGATCCTAATGAAAAACTGTTTTTT.

This chain uses TRBV28 with TRBJ2-5, with 12 bases matching TRBD2. The V gene's germline CDR1 is MDHEN and CDR2 SYDVKM. The CDR3 length is 16 residues. V dropped 7 bases and J dropped 4; count of bases not matched to a gene: 10. Here the CDR3 reads CASNRLAGEDGETQYF. The CDR3 DNA reads TGTGCCAGCAATAGACTAGCGGGAGAAGATGGAGAGACCCAGTACTTC.

This clonotype has a count of ten or more. The genes are TRBV2 and TRBJ2-7, with 9 nucleotides matching TRBD1. Trimming removed 8 bases from V and 0 bases from J; junction bases left unmatched: 8. In germline, CDR1 is SNHLY, CDR2 FYNNEI. The CDR3 has 15 amino acids. CDR3 in amino acids: CASRRTGAGSYEQYF. DNA for the CDR3: TGTGCCAGCCGTAGGACAGGGGCGGGCTCCTACGAGCAGTACTTC. The variable domain in full, with the rest retrieved from reference TRBV2 and TRBJ2-7, is EPEVTQTPSHQVTQMGQEVILRCVPISNHLYFYWYRQILGQKVEFLVSFYNNEISEKSEIFDDQFSVERPDGSNFTLKIRSTKLEDSAMYFCASRRTGAGSYEQYFGPGTRLTVT.

The chain uses TRBV4-2 and TRBJ2-7, with 9 bases identical to TRBD1. The J call may be mistaken, given a closer DNA end match to TRBJ2-1. The CDR3 has 16 amino acids. Germline V gene data show CDR1 as LGHNA and CDR2 as YNFKEQ. CDR3 sequence (DNA): TGTGCCAGCAGCTTCCGGGACAGGGCGCCCTACAATGAGCAGTTCTTC. Amino acids: CASSFRDRAPYNEQFF.

The chain links TRBV20-1 to TRBJ2-1; TRBD2 matches at 11 bases. The CDR3 consists of 14 residues. Germline V gene lookup returns CDR1 DFQATT and CDR2 SNEGSKA (reference sequence). V dropped 5 bases and J dropped 6; count of bases not matched to a gene: 6. The CDR3 loop is CSAPGLADPNEQFF. In DNA, the CDR3 is TGCAGTGCTCCGGGACTAGCGGACCCCAATGAGCAGTTCTTC.

The rearrangement joins TRBV2 to TRBJ1-5; D not certain. Per the germline V gene, CDR1 is SNHLY and CDR2 is FYNNEI. V lost 6 bases to trimming and J lost 0 bases, with 12 bases between them. The CDR3 is made up of 15 amino acids. As DNA, the CDR3 is TGTGCCAGCAGCGATCGGGGAGTTAGCAATCAGCCCCAGCATTTT. Translated, it gives CASSDRGVSNQPQHF.

A few counts support this clonotype. The rearrangement links TRBV30 to TRBJ1-2; D not certain. The V gene lost 0 bases and the J gene lost 0 bases, with 14 bases spanning the gap. Germline lookup yields CDR1 GTSNPN and CDR2 SVGIG (reference sequence). This CDR3 has 16 amino acids. The DNA for the CDR3 is TGTGCCTGGAGTGTTGGAACAGCAAAAGCTAACTATGGCTACACCTTC. This translates into CAWSVGTAKANYGYTF. Drawing the rest from reference TRBV30 and TRBJ1-2, the complete variable domain is SQTIHQWPATLVQPVGSPLSLECTVEGTSNPNLYWYRQAAGRGLQLLFYSVGIGQISSEVPQNLSASRPQDRQFILSSKKLLLSDSGFYLCAWSVGTAKANYGYTFGSGTRLTVV.

As for this clonotype: This could be a read error, since a much larger clone is one nucleotide away. The chain employs TRBV5-1 and TRBJ2-2; 8 nucleotides align to TRBD1. CDR1 and CDR2 from the germline V gene are SGHRS and YFSETQ. This CDR3 is built from 14 residues. V lost 3 bases and J lost 4; bases outside the gene matches: 2. Written as DNA, the CDR3 is TGCGCCAGCAGCTGTGACAGGGGCACCGGGGAGCTGTTTTTT. Translated: CASSCDRGTGELFF.

In this sample, this clonotype turned up many times. The chain joins TRBV5-8 to TRBJ1-1; D uncertain. From germline, CDR1 is SGHTS and CDR2 YDEGEE. V lost 0 bases to trimming and J lost 8 bases, with 17 bases between them. The CDR3 totals 15 residues. CDR3 protein: CASSLVANLKSEAFF. The CDR3, as DNA: TGTGCCAGCAGCTTGGTAGCAAACCTTAAATCAGAAGCTTTCTTT.

This clonotype has a count of ten or more. CDR3 in amino acids: CASSDLAGTYEQYF. CDR3 nucleotide sequence: TGTGCCAGCAGTGACCTAGCGGGGACCTACGAGCAGTACTTC. This chain uses TRBV25-1 with TRBJ2-7; 9 nucleotides agree with TRBD2. CDR1 is MGHDK and CDR2 is SYGVNS in the germline V gene. V lost 3 bases, J lost 2 bases, and 2 bases stayed unmatched. This CDR3 contains 14 residues.